A single T cell receptor beta chain is shown here with its context. Germline CDR1 LGHNA, CDR2 YNFKEQ. The CDR3 length is 21 residues. The V and J ends lost 4 bases and 0 bases respectively, with 30 bases between them. This sample is part of a study of blood T cell repertoires in COVID-19. Study context: Specimens from acute and convalescent COVID-19 originated in the United States, Italy and Spain. Sample material is recorded as cDNA or gDNA derived from T cells, B-cell-depleted T cells, or PBMCs.

Original processing notes: Counts of nucleated cells, estimated from reference gene primer amplification, were obtained. Some clones are missing from TCRdb's copy, which holds only in-frame ones; the method was immunoSEQ multiplex PCR. V, J and clone size are taken as reported in that table, and D and trimming were inferred from the DNA itself. The sample records 57,000 or so clones, approximately 79% being singletons. The sequenced sample was peripheral blood. This chain links TRBV4-2 with TRBJ1-1; tentatively, D is TRBD1 (5 bases). This receptor was identified in a woman aged 80 or over with active or convalescent COVID-19. CDR3 sequence: CASSLHYFSSGPGGMNTEAFF. The CDR3 DNA follows: TGTGCCAGCAGCCTTCACTACTTTAGTTCGGGGCCAGGAGGGATGAACACTGAAGCTTTCTTT.